The 13 T cell receptor beta chains in this list originate from one sample, sequenced in a study of resident and recirculating memory T cells in vitiligo. Sequenced by immunoSEQ multiplex PCR; TCRdb stores in-frame clones only, minus some. The sample includes around 78,000 clones, roughly nine tenths of them seen just once. Input material: blood. The receptors come from a male donor with vitiligo.

The rearrangement joins TRBV5-1 to TRBJ2-7; 9 bases line up with TRBD1. The V gene's germline CDR1 is SGHRS and CDR2 YFSETQ. The CDR3 totals 15 residues. Trimming at V came to 3 bases and at J to 5 bases, leaving 9 bases not matched to a gene. Written as DNA, the CDR3 is TGCGCCAGCAGCTCTGAAGACAGGGGGATCGACGAGCAGTACTTC. It encodes CASSSEDRGIDEQYF.

The rearrangement links TRBV11-1 to TRBJ1-1, with D unclear. CDR3 length equals 12 residues. Germline CDR1 and CDR2: SGHAT and FQDESV (reference sequence). V lost 1 base to trimming and J lost 7 bases, with 7 bases between them. The CDR3 bases are TGTGCCAGCAGCTTAGACAGCATTGAAGCTTTCTTT. Translating it yields CASSLDSIEAFF.

The chain recombines TRBV4-1 with TRBJ2-1; 8 nucleotides line up with TRBD1. Trimming took 4 bases from V and 6 from J; bases not matched to a gene: 8. CDR1 MGHRA and CDR2 YSYEKL come from the germline V gene. CDR3 length equals 15 residues. This CDR3 is CASSPWTGPGNEQFF. The CDR3, as DNA: TGCGCCAGCAGCCCCTGGACAGGGCCGGGCAATGAGCAGTTCTTC.

The chain combines TRBV28 with TRBJ1-5, with 12 bases fitting TRBD1. Germline values: CDR1 MDHEN, CDR2 SYDVKM. CDR3 length: 16 residues. After removal of 1 base from V and 6 bases from J, the junction contained 4 bases not matched to a gene. This CDR3 is CASSLLGQGATQPQHF. CDR3 DNA: TGTGCCAGCAGTTTATTGGGACAGGGGGCGACTCAGCCCCAGCATTTT.

CDR3 loop: CASSLVGGRAEAFF. Written as DNA, the CDR3 is TGTGCCAGCAGCTTAGTGGGGGGTAGGGCTGAAGCTTTCTTT. The chain joins TRBV7-2 to TRBJ1-1; D is possibly TRBD1 (5 bases). Deletions cut 1 base from V and 6 bases from J, with 12 bases between. The CDR3 sequence is 14 residues long. The germline CDR1 and CDR2 sequences are SGHTA and FQGNSA.

The CDR3 region has the DNA TGTGCCAGCAGCGCGCGGGACTACTCCTACGAGCAGTACTTC. Translated, it gives CASSARDYSYEQYF. V gene TRBV7-9 combines with J gene TRBJ2-7; 7 bases match TRBD2. The CDR3 contains 14 residues. J gave up 0 bases and V 5 bases, and 4 bases lay outside the gene matches. The germline V gene encodes CDR1 SEHNR and CDR2 FQNEAQ (reference sequence).

This chain joins TRBV5-6 and TRBJ2-5; perhaps TRBD2 as D (5 bases). This CDR3 has 13 amino acids. V lost 6 bases and J lost 5, with 14 bases in between. CDR1 and CDR2 (germline): SGHDT, YYEEEE. CDR3 residues: CASTRGRRETQYF. The CDR3 DNA is TGTGCCAGCACCCGGGGTAGAAGGGAGACCCAGTACTTC.

CDR3 in DNA: TGCGCCACCTCCGGTGCTTCAAACTATGGCTACACCTTC. Its protein is CATSGASNYGYTF. The chain joins TRBV5-1 to TRBJ1-2; unclear D gene. Germline loops: CDR1 SGHRS, CDR2 YFSETQ. Between the trimmed V and J ends, which lost 9 bases and 2 bases, there was a span of 14 bases. This CDR3 spans 13 amino acids.

V and J are TRBV10-1 and TRBJ2-5, with D possibly TRBD1 on 6 matching bases. Trimming removed 7 bases at V and 4 bases at J, with 19 bases between. This CDR3 is built from 15 residues. Germline lookup yields CDR1 WNHNN and CDR2 SYGVQD (reference sequence). CDR3 DNA: TGCGCCAGCAACGACGACAGGAGGTGGCGAGAGACCCAGTACTTC. Translated: CASNDDRRWRETQYF.

The V and J genes are TRBV9 and TRBJ2-3; maybe TRBD1 (5 bases). From germline, CDR1 is SGDLS and CDR2 YYNGEE. The CDR3 has 17 residues. V was trimmed by 0 bases and J by 3 bases, leaving 17 bases between them. Here the CDR3 DNA reads TGTGCCAGCAGCGTAGGACCAGTAGGGGTGGGAACAGATACGCAGTATTTT. It specifies CASSVGPVGVGTDTQYF.

The rearrangement uses TRBV14 and TRBJ2-7; D is unresolved. The CDR3 consists of 11 residues. Germline CDR1 SGHDN, CDR2 FVKESK. V lost 6 bases and J 4 bases, leaving 7 bases between the germline ends. The CDR3 loop reads CASSPFYEQYF. In DNA, the CDR3 is TGTGCCAGCAGTCCCTTTTACGAGCAGTACTTC.

J is TRBJ2-7 and V is TRBV11-2; D perhaps matches TRBD2 (5 bases). In germline, CDR1 is SGHAT, CDR2 FQNNGV. Between the trimmed V and J ends, which lost 5 bases and 2 bases, there was a span of 13 bases. The CDR3 runs 14 residues. CDR3 residues: CASSLIPGTYEQYF. The DNA for the CDR3 is TGTGCCAGCAGCCTGATCCCGGGGACCTACGAGCAGTACTTC.

This chain links TRBV29-1 with TRBJ2-2; D perhaps matches TRBD1 (6 bases). Germline V gene data show CDR1 as SQVTM and CDR2 as ANQGSEA. This CDR3 contains 14 residues. Trimming took off 6 bases at V and 3 bases at J, with 14 bases between the two ends. This CDR3 reads CSVGRDTYTGELFF. CDR3 nucleotide sequence: TGCAGCGTAGGCCGGGACACCTACACCGGGGAGCTGTTTTTT.